A single sample gave rise to the 2 T cell receptor beta chains below, sequenced in a study of T cells in Graves' hyperthyroidism and ophthalmopathy. Amplified TCR beta CDR3 regions derived from RNA transcripts. The TCR CDR3 first-round RT-PCR relied on the HTBI primer set. TCRdb redid the calling of the multiplex PCR reads with MiXCR, one entry per CDR3 protein. The data show roughly 700,000 distinct CDR3 sequences, roughly a third seen once. The sequencing input was blood. These receptors were taken from a woman between 40 and 50 years old with Graves' hyperthyroidism.

This clonotype appeared a single time. As the CDR3 is not closed by the conserved phenylalanine or tryptophan, this likely results from a read error. The limits of the CDR3 on the DNA are not certain, so only TCRdb's listed CDR3 is given. The rearrangement links TRBV7-4 to TRBJ2-6. 9 amino acids form the CDR3, both terminal residues included. CDR1 and CDR2 (germline): SGHVT, SQSDAQ. CDR3 residues: CASSFAGTS.

This chain connects TRBV12-3 or TRBV12-4 to TRBJ1-6; D unclear. The CDR3 is 14 residues long. V lost 3 bases, J lost 10 bases, and 13 bases lay in between. The DNA of the CDR3 is TGTGCCAGCAGTTTCGACGGTCCGAGGTCACCCCTCCACTTT. Translated: CASSFDGPRSPLHF.